This T cell receptor beta chain was sequenced in a study of cytomegalovirus exposure and HLA in healthy donors (dated by TCRdb to about 2017). Study-wide context: According to an earlier analysis of 587 of the donors, about 179 million T cells yielded 90 million to 130 million unique TCR beta sequences and about 300 Gb of sequence data. An early release covering approximately 600 HLA-typed donors comprised roughly 300 gigabases of sequencing data and around 80 million unique TCR sequences. Of the 398 genotyped donors, around 81% fell in the genetic ancestry cluster associated with self-reported Caucasian donors. The study aimed to test whether cataloging public T cell receptors could reveal signatures of past pathogen exposure. The T cell repertoires of some 700 subjects were profiled by immunosequencing and related to cytomegalovirus serostatus. Along with the approximately 670-subject first cohort, a separate validation cohort of more than 90 different subjects was used. High-throughput TCR immunosequencing, statistical association of individual TCRs with disease status, and machine learning were combined to predict cytomegalovirus infection status. In a later analysis, previously published TCR beta repertoires from more than 500 donors were re-analyzed and high-resolution HLA genotyping was added so that TCR occurrence patterns could be studied. The later analysis used no new phenotypic data to find candidate immune exposures, relying instead on TCR beta sequences and their occurrence across donors. An earlier analysis of 587 of the donors used high-throughput TCR beta sequencing to judge whether each TCR beta V gene segment behaved as functional or pseudogenic. Donor age, sex, ethnicity and CMV serostatus were compiled alongside the repertoire data. Genome-wide SNP genotypes for about three fifths of the roughly 700 donors were used in a later genetic analysis, which treated that subset as a discovery cohort. Every discovery cohort repertoire had been produced on one sequencing platform. Class I and class II HLA loci were covered by the typing at four-digit resolution. Typing coverage differed by locus: A, B, C, DRB1 and DQB1 were typed in roughly 629-630 donors, DQA1 in about 560, DPA1 in 600 to 610, and DPB1 in 400 to 490. Because of strong linkage in the cohort, roughly five DR-DQ haplotypes were treated as single units for association and clustering. Among roughly 400 genotyped donors of the cohort, an average of roughly 240,000 unique TCR beta nucleotide sequences were sequenced per donor, 15% to 20% of them non-productive.

A word on this clone: The antigen this receptor binds is unknown. The sample holds no much larger clone one base away, and base qualities are not on file.

For CDR1 and CDR2, the germline V gene lists LGHNA and YNFKEQ. The germline V end is reduced by 0 bases and the J end by 2 bases; junction bases left unmatched: 9. Spanning cysteine to phenylalanine, the CDR3 consists of 18 amino acids. Here the CDR3 DNA is all that survives: 54 bases in frame from base 1. What the study reported, not specific to this receptor: In a later analysis, most CMV-associated TCR beta chains were found to appear HLA-restricted, with HLA associations seemingly driven largely by CMV exposure. Across donors, most TCR sequences were observed very rarely, whereas some public TCRs were present in many individuals. Linkage disequilibrium might explain the correlated functional status among segregating V segments, but an unknown experimental factor could not be excluded. Roughly 17 rarely observed V segments, including chromosome 9 orphons, were excluded from the earlier analysis of some 590 of the donors because counts were too low. An earlier analysis of roughly 570 of the donors showed that most TCR beta V segments appeared in productive rearrangements either about 87% or about 30% of the time, which broadly matched IMGT annotations. Three of the identified cytomegalovirus-associated TCR beta chains were confirmed in vitro to be specific for cytomegalovirus antigens. A further reported finding was that TCR beta sequences accurately predicted the HLA-A and HLA-B alleles for most subjects in the first cohort. Presence/absence analyses assumed roughly uniform sequencing depth across donors, an assumption that may not hold. V-gene and J-gene trimming of TCR beta chains was associated with a missense DCLRE1C variant in a later genetic analysis, and the association was replicated in an independent cohort. A later analysis found that TCR association rates varied across HLA loci, with DRB1 alleles showing the most associated TCRs and HLA-C alleles the fewest. Compared with the approximately 710-donor mean, donors in an Asian-associated ancestry cluster had fewer N-insertions in productive TCRs, according to a later genetic analysis. CMV serostatus was the only immune exposure information available for the cohort. This cohort had only TCR beta chains sequenced, and the lack of alpha or paired-chain data limited which features could be detected. Because the 87-base-pair reads could not distinguish some IMGT-functional V segments, including TRBV6-2 and TRBV6-3, those segments were excluded. In a later analysis, about 16,000 TCR beta sequences were associated with specific HLA alleles at a false discovery rate of 0.05. A cluster of highly shared sequence variants was judged likely to be a technical artifact of the sequencing pipeline. In the study, approximately 150 TCR beta chains were listed as associated with cytomegalovirus. It was suggested by the authors that the approach could potentially be generalized to other disease states and immunological phenotypes. Strong co-occurrence of HLA alleles, especially DR and DQ, made assigning TCR associations to individual alleles difficult. Several of the top co-occurrence clusters appeared to be linked to parvovirus B19, influenza, CMV and Epstein-Barr virus, according to a later analysis. Because HLA typing was missing for some donors at each locus, association tests included only the typed subset. In both the original and validation cohorts, the classifier was reported to diagnose cytomegalovirus status with high specificity and sensitivity. In a later analysis, HLA-associated TCR beta chains showed more clonal expansion and lower generation probabilities than non-associated chains that were equally common.

The cohort comprised around 690 healthy bone marrow donors. Cohort members were all nominally healthy when sampled, although unrecorded immune exposures were likely present. The donor was CMV seronegative and was included in the group of 352 seronegative cohort members. Every donor gave a peripheral blood sample, and the peripheral blood mononuclear cells from that sample were used for TCR beta sequencing. Genomic DNA was extracted from the blood cell samples with the Qiagen DNeasy Blood Extraction Kit. Preparation of the library involved the immunoSEQ multiplex PCR assay. For the multiplex PCR, a mixture combining 60 forward primers for TCR Vbeta segments and 13 reverse primers for TCR Jbeta segments was used. The CDR3 region of rearranged TCR beta genes was amplified from genomic DNA by a multiplex PCR assay. On the Illumina HiSeq System, the amplified TCR beta libraries were sequenced as 87-base-pair reads. Under the source paper's analysis protocol: A later analysis counted approximately 84 million unique TCR beta chains across the 690 or so repertoires, and around 9.9 million of these chains were shared by at least two donors. To remove PCR and sequencing errors, raw reads were error-corrected and collapsed into unique sequences using a nearest-neighbor algorithm that merged closely related sequences. Alignment of CDR3 sequences to IMGT reference sequences was used to assign V, D and J gene segments. For a sequence to be retained, a match of at least six nucleotides to both a V gene segment and a J gene segment was required. Rearrangements were called productive when the CDR3 lacked stop codons and stayed in frame with V and J; all others were non-productive. Following IMGT convention, CDR3 was defined as the stretch from the second conserved V-encoded cysteine up to the conserved J-encoded phenylalanine. The earlier analysis of a few hundred of the donors excluded any sequence lacking an unambiguous match to a single V gene segment. An earlier analysis of roughly 590 of the donors called V segments functional above 56.7% productive rearrangements and segregating when the between-donor standard deviation exceeded 5%. To diagnose cytomegalovirus status from the catalog of TCR beta chain sequences, a statistical classification framework was built. In a later analysis, TCR nucleotide sequences were compared against IMGT/GENE-DB human TR gene sequences so that V and J genes could be assigned. The TCRdist pipeline was used in a later analysis to assign CDR3 sequences and most-parsimonious VDJ recombination scenarios. In a later analysis, each TCR beta chain was defined by its CDR3 amino acid sequence together with its V-gene family, and reads lacking a unique V-gene family were excluded. A later analysis removed 592 highly shared, low-generation-probability nucleotide sequences to deal with suspected cross-contamination and a sequencing artifact. A later analysis calculated a clonal expansion index for each public chain from normalized within-repertoire ranks of inferred template counts. A later analysis computed generation probabilities with a VDJ recombination model fitted to out-of-frame rearrangements, and checked the results against IGoR. A later analysis scored TCR-TCR, TCR-HLA and TCR-CMV co-occurrence with hypergeometric tests, applying a repertoire-size bias correction to TCR pairs. To estimate false discovery rates, a later analysis permuted the HLA or CMV assignments 20 times. In a later analysis, co-occurring TCRs were grouped using DBSCAN, and TCRdist sequence similarity was added for clustering within HLA-allele-positive subsets. For co-occurrence clustering, repertoires with fewer than 30,000 or more than 120,000 public chains were excluded, along with roughly 5 repertoires with anomalous nucleotide sharing. This is the immuneACCESS table as TCRdb keeps it, with only in-frame sequences that have V and J called. A part of the clones is gone; compared with another copy, unresolved V genes explain less than half, and the rest is unexplained. That table supplies the V and J calls and clone size; D and trimming were determined from the DNA. The sample profile shows more than 95,000 clones; 75% to 80% of them were found once. The top ten clonotypes cover 6% to 8% of the sample.

The TCR comes from a woman in her 40s in good health and CMV-seronegative. The rearrangement joined TRBV4-2 to TRBJ2-2; TRBD2 matches 7 bases in the middle. The sample was PBMCs. This receptor has the CDR3 CASSQDGVGGSNTGELFF. The DNA sequence is given as TGTGCCAGCAGCCAAGATGGGGTGGGCGGGAGTAACACCGGGGAGCTGTTTTTT.